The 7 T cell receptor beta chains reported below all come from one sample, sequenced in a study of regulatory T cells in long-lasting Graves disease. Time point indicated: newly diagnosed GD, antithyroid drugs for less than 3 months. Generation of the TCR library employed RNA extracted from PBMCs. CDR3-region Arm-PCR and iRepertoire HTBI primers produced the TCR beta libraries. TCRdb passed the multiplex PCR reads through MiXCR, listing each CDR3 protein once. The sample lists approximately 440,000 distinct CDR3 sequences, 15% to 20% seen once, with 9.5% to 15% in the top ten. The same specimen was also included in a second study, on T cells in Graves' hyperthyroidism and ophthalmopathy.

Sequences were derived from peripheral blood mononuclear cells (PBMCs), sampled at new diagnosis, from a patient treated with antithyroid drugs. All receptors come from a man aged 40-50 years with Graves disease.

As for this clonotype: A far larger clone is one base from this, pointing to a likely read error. CDR3 nucleotide sequence: TGTGCCAGCAGTGACAAAACCCCGGGACTAGCTTCAGATACGCAGTATTTT. This encodes CASSDKTPGLASDTQYF. The chain recombines TRBV27 with TRBJ2-3; 9 bases fit TRBD2. Germline V lookup: CDR1 MNHEY, CDR2 SMNVEV (reference sequence). The CDR3 contains 17 residues. V lost 5 bases to trimming and J lost 4 bases; unmatched junction nucleotides: 13.

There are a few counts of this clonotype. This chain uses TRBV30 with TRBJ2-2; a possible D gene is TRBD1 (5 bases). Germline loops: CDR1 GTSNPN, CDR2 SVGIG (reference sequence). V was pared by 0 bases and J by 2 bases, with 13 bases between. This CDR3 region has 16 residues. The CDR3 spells CAWSVGQGLNTGELFF. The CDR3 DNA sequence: TGTGCCTGGAGTGTGGGCCAGGGATTAAACACCGGGGAGCTGTTTTTT.

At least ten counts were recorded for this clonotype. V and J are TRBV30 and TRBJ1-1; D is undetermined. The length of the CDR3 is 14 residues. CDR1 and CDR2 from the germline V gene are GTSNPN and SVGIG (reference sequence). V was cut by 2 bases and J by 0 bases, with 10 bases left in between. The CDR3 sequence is CAWSLTGLNTEAFF. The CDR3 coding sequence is TGTGCCTGGAGTCTGACTGGGCTGAACACTGAAGCTTTCTTT.

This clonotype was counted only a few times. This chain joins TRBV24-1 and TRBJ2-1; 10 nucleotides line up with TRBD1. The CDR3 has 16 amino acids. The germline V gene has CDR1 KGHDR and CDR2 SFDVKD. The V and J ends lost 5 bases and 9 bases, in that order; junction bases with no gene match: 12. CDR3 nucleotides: TGTGCCACCAGTGGTAAATCGGGACAGGGGATTTTTGAGCAGTTCTTC. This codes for CATSGKSGQGIFEQFF.

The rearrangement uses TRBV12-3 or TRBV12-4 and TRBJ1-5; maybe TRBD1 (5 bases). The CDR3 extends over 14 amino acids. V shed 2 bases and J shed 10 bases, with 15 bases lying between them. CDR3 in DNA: TGTGCCAGCAGTTTAAGGGCGGACAAAAATCCCCAGCATTTT. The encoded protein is CASSLRADKNPQHF.

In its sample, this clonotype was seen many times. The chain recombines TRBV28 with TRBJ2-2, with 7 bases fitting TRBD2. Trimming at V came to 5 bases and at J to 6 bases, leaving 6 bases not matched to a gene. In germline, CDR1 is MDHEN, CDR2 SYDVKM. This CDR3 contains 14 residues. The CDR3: CASSAPRGAGELFF. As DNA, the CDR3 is TGTGCCAGCAGTGCCCCCCGGGGGGCCGGGGAGCTGTTTTTT.

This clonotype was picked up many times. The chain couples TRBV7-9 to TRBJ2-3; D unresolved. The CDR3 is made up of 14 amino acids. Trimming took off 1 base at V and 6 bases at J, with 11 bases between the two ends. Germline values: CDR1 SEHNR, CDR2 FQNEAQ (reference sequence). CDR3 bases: TGTGCCAGCAGCTTAGGTCTTGATGCGGATACGCAGTATTTT. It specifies CASSLGLDADTQYF.